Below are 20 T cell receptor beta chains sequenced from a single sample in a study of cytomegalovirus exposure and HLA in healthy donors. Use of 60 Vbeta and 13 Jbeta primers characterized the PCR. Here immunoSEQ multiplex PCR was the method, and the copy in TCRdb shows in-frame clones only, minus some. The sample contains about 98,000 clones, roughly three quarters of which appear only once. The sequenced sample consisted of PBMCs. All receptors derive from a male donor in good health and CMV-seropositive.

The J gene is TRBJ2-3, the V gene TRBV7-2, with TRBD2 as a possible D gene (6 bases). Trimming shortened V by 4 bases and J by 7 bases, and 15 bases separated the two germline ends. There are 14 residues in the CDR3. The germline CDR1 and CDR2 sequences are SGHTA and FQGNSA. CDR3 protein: CASSSTGVPNTQYF. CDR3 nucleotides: TGTGCCAGCAGCTCGACGGGGGTCCCGAATACGCAGTATTTT.

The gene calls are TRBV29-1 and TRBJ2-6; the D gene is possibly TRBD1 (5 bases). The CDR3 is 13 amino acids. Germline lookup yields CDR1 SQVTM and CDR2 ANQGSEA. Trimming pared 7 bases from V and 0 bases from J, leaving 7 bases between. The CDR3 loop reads CSATDSGANVLTF. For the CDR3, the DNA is TGCAGCGCGACAGACTCTGGGGCCAACGTCCTGACTTTC.

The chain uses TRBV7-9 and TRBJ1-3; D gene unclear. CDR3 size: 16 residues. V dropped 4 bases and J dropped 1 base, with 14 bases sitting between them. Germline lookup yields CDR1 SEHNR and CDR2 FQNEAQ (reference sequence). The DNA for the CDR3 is TGTGCCAGCAGCTACGAACAATTAAGATCTGGAAACACCATATATTTT. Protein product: CASSYEQLRSGNTIYF.

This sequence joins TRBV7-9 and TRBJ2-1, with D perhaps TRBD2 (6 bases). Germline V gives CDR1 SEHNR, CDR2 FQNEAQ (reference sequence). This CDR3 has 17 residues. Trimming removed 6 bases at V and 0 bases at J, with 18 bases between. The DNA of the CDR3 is TGTGCCAGCAGGGCGGGGTTTCGGGACTCCTCCTACAATGAGCAGTTCTTC. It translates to CASRAGFRDSSYNEQFF. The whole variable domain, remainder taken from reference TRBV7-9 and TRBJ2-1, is DTGVSQNPRHKITKRGQNVTFRCDPISEHNRLYWYRQTLGQGPEFLTYFQNEAQLEKSRLLSDRFSAERPKGSFSTLEIQRTEQGDSAMYLCASRAGFRDSSYNEQFFGPGTRLTVL.

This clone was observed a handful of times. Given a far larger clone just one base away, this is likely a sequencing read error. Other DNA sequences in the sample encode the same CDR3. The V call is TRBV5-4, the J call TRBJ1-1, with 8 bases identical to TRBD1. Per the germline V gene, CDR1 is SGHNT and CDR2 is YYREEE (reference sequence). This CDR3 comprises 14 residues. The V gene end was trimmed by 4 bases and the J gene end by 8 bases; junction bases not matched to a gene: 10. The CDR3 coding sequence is TGTGCCAGCAGCCAACGGACAGGGAGAGGGGAAGCTTTCTTT. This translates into CASSQRTGRGEAFF.

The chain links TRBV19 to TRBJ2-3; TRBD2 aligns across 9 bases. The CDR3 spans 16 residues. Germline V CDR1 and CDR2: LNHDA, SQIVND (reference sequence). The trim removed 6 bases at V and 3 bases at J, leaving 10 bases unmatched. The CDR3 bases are TGTGCCAGTAGCCCGATGGCTAGCGGGACTACAGATACGCAGTATTTT. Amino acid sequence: CASSPMASGTTDTQYF.

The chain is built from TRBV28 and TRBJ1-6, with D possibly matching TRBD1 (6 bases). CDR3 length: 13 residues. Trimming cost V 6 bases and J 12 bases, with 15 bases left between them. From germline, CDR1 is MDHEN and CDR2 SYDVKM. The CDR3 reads CASRAWRGGPLHF. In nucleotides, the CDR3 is TGTGCCAGCAGAGCTTGGAGGGGGGGACCCCTCCACTTT.

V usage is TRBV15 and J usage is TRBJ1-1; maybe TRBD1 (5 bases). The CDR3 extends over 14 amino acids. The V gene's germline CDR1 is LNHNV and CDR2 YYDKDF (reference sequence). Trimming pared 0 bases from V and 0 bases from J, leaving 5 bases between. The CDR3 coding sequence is TGTGCCACCAGCAGAGAGGACATGAACACTGAAGCTTTCTTT. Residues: CATSREDMNTEAFF.

The CDR3 DNA is TGTGCCATCAGGGGCCGGGACAGGGGCGACGGGGAGCTGTTTTTT. This sequence encodes CAIRGRDRGDGELFF. The V call is TRBV10-3, the J call TRBJ2-2; 10 bases are shared with TRBD1. The CDR3 is made up of 15 amino acids. The J segment lost 7 bases and the V segment lost 6 bases, leaving 8 bases of the junction unmatched. Per the germline V gene, CDR1 is ENHRY and CDR2 is SYGVKD.

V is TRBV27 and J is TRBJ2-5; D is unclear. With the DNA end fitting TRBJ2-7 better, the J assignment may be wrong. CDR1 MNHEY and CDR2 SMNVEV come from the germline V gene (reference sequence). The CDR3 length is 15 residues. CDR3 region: CASRLYAQLNYEQYF. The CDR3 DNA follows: TGTGCCAGCAGACTTTATGCCCAACTTAACTACGAGCAGTACTTC.

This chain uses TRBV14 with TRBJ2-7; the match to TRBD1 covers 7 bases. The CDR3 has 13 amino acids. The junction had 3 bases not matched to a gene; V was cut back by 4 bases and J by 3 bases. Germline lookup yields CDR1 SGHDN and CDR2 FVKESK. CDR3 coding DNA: TGTGCCAGCAGCCCGTGGGACAGCTACGAGCAGTACTTC. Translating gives CASSPWDSYEQYF.

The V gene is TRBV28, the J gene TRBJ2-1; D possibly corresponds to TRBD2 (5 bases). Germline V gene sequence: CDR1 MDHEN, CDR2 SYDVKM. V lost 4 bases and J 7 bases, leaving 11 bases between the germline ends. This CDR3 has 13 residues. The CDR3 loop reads CASSSGGRNEQFF. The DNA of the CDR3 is TGTGCCAGCAGTTCCGGAGGAAGGAATGAGCAGTTCTTC.

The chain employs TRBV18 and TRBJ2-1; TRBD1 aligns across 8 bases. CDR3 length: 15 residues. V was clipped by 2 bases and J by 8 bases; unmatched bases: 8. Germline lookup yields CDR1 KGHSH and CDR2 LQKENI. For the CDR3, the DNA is TGTGCCAGCTCACCAAGTCAGGGGGCCACCCATGAGCAGTTCTTC. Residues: CASSPSQGATHEQFF. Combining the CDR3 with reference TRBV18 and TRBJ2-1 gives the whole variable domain NAGVMQNPRHLVRRRGQEARLRCSPMKGHSHVYWYRQLPEEGLKFMVYLQKENIIDESGMPKERFSAEFPKEGPSILRIQQVVRGDSAAYFCASSPSQGATHEQFFGPGTRLTVL.

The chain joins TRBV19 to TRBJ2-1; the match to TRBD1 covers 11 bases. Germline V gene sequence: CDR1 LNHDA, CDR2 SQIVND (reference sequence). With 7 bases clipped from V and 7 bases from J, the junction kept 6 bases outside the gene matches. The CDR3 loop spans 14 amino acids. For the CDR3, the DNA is TGTGCCAGTACTCACGGACAGGGGGCGAATGAGCAGTTCTTC. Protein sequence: CASTHGQGANEQFF.

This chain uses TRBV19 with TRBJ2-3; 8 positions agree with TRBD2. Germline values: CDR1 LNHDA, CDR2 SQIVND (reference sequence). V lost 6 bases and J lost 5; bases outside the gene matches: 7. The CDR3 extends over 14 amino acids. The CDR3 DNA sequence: TGTGCCAGTAGGTCGGTAGCGGGATTAGATACGCAGTATTTT. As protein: CASRSVAGLDTQYF. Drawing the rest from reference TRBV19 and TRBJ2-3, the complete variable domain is DGGITQSPKYLFRKEGQNVTLSCEQNLNHDAMYWYRQDPGQGLRLIYYSQIVNDFQKGDIAEGYSVSREKKESFPLTVTSAQKNPTAFYLCASRSVAGLDTQYFGPGTRLTVL.

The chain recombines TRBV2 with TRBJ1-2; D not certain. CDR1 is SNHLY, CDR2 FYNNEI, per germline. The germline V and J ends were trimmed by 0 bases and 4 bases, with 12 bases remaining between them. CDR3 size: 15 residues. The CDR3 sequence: CASSEARSYPYGYTF. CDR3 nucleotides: TGTGCCAGCAGTGAAGCACGGAGCTATCCCTATGGCTACACCTTC. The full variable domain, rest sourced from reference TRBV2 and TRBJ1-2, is EPEVTQTPSHQVTQMGQEVILRCVPISNHLYFYWYRQILGQKVEFLVSFYNNEISEKSEIFDDQFSVERPDGSNFTLKIRSTKLEDSAMYFCASSEARSYPYGYTFGSGTRLTVV.

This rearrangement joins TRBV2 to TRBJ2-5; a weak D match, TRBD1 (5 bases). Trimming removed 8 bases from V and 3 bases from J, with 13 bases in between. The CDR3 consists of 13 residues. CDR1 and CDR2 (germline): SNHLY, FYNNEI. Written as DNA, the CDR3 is TGTGCCAGCGACCTTGACAGAGAAGAGACCCAGTACTTC. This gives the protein CASDLDREETQYF.

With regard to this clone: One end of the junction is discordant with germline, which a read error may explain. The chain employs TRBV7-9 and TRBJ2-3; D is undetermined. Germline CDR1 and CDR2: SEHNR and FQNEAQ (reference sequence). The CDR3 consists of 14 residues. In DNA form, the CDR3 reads TGTTCCAGCAGCTTACTCATGGTGCAGGATACGCAGTATTTT. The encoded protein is CSSSLLMVQDTQYF.

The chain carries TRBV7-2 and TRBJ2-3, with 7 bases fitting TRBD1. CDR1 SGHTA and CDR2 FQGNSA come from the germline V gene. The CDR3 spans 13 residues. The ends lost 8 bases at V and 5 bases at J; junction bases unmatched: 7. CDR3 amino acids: CASGGQRKDTQYF. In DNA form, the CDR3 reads TGTGCCAGCGGGGGACAGCGCAAAGATACGCAGTATTTT.

CDR3 sequence: CASSQDGQGRKGYTF. In nucleotides, the CDR3 is TGCGCCAGCAGCCAAGATGGGCAGGGTCGAAAGGGCTACACCTTC. The rearrangement uses TRBV4-1 and TRBJ1-2; D might be TRBD1 (5 bases). Trimming cost V 0 bases and J 8 bases, with 16 bases left between them. Per germline, CDR1 MGHRA and CDR2 YSYEKL. The CDR3 consists of 15 residues.